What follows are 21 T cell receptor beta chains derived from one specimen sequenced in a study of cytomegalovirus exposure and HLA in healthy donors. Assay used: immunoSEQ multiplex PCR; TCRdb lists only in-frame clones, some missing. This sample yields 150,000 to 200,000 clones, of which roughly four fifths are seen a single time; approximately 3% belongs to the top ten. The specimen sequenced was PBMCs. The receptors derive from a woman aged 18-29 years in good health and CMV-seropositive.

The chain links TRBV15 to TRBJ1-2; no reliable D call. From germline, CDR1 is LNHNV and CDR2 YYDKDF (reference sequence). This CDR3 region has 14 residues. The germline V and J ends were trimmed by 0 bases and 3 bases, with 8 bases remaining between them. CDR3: CATSRDLVDYGYTF. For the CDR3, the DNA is TGTGCCACCAGCAGAGATCTAGTCGACTATGGCTACACCTTC.

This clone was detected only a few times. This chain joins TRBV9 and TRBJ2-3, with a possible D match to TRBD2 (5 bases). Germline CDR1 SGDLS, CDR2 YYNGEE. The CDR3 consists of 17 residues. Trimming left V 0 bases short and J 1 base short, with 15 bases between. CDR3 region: CASSVGGVVRGTDTQYF. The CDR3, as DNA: TGTGCCAGCAGCGTAGGTGGAGTTGTGAGGGGCACAGATACGCAGTATTTT.

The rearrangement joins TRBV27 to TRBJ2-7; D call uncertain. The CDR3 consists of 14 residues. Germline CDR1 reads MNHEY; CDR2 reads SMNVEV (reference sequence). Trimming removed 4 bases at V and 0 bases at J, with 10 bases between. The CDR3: CASSYEASSYEQYF. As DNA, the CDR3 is TGTGCCAGCAGTTACGAGGCAAGCTCCTACGAGCAGTACTTC.

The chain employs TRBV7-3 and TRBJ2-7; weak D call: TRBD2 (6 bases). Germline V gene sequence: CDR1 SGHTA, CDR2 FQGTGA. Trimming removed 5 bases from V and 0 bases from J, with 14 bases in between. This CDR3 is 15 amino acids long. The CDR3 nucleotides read TGTGCCAGCAGCGTAGGACTGGGGGGCTCCTACGAGCAGTACTTC. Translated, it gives CASSVGLGGSYEQYF. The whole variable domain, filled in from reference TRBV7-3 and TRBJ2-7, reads GAGVSQTPSNKVTEKGKYVELRCDPISGHTALYWYRQSLGQGPEFLIYFQGTGAADDSGLPNDRFFAVRPEGSVSTLKIQRTERGDSAVYLCASSVGLGGSYEQYFGPGTRLTVT.

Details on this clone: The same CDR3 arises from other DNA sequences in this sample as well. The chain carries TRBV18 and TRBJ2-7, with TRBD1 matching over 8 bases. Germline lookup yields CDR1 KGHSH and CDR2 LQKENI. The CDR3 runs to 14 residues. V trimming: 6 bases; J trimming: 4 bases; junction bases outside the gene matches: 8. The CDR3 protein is CASSPGTGGYEQYF. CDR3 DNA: TGTGCCAGCTCGCCCGGGACAGGAGGATACGAGCAGTACTTC.

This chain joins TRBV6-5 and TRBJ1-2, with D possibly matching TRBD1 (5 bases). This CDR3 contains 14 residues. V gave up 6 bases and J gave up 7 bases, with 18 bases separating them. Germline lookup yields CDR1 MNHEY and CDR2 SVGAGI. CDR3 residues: CASSQGLLRLGYTF. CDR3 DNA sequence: TGTGCCAGCAGCCAGGGTTTGTTGAGGCTTGGCTACACCTTC.

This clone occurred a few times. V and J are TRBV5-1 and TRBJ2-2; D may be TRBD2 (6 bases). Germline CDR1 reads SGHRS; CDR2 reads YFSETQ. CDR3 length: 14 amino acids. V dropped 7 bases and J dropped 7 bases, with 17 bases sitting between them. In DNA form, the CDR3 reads TGCGCCAGCTCGACCCACCAGGGAGGCGGGGAGCTGTTTTTT. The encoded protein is CASSTHQGGGELFF.

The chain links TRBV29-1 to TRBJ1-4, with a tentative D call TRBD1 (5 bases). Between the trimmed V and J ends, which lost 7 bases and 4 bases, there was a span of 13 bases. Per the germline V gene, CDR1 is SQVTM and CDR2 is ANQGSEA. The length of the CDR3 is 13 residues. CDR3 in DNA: TGCAGCGCAACCGGGGGGTTTAATGAAAAACTGTTTTTT. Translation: CSATGGFNEKLFF.

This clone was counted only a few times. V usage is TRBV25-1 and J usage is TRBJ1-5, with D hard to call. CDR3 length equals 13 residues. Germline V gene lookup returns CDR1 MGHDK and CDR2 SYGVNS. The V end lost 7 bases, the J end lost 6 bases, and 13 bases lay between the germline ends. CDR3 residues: CASKGEVSQPQHF. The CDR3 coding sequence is TGTGCCAGCAAAGGTGAGGTGAGTCAGCCCCAGCATTTT.

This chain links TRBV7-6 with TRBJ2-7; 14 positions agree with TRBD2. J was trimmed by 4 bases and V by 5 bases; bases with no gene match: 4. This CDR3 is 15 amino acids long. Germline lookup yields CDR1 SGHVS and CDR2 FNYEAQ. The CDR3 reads CASSTTSGGDYEQYF. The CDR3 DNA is TGTGCCAGCAGCACGACTAGCGGGGGGGATTACGAGCAGTACTTC.

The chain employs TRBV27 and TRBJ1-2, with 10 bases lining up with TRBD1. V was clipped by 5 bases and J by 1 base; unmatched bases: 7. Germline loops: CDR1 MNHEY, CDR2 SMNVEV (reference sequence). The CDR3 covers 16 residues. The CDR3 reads CASSPRTGGGNYGYTF. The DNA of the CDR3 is TGTGCCAGCAGTCCCCGGACAGGGGGGGGTAACTATGGCTACACCTTC.

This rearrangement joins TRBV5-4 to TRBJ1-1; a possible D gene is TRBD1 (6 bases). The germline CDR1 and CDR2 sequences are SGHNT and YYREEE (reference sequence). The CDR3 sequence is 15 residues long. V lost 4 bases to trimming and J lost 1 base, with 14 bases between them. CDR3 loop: CASSHRDRTNTEAFF. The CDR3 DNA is TGTGCCAGCAGCCACAGGGATCGCACGAACACTGAAGCTTTCTTT.

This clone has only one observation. In DNA form, the CDR3 reads TGCGCCAGCAGCCAAGAAGCCCAATGGACAGGGATTGGGGCCAACGTCCTGACTTTC. Translation: CASSQEAQWTGIGANVLTF. The rearrangement uses TRBV4-1 and TRBJ2-6, with 8 bases identical to TRBD1. In germline, CDR1 is MGHRA, CDR2 YSYEKL. This CDR3 is 19 amino acids long. After removal of 0 bases from V and 3 bases from J, the junction contained 10 bases not matched to a gene.

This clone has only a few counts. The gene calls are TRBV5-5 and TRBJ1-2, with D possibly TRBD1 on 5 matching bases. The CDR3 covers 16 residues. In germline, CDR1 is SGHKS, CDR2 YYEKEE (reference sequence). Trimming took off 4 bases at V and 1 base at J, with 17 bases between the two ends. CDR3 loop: CASSQMSLRDNYGYTF. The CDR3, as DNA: TGTGCCAGCAGCCAGATGAGCCTCAGGGATAACTATGGCTACACCTTC.

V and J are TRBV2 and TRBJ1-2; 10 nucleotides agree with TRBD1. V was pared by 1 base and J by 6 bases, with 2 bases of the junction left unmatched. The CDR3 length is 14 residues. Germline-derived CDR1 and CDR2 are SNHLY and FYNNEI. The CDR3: CASSEGDRGHGYTF. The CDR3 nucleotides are TGTGCCAGCAGTGAAGGGGACAGGGGTCATGGCTACACCTTC.

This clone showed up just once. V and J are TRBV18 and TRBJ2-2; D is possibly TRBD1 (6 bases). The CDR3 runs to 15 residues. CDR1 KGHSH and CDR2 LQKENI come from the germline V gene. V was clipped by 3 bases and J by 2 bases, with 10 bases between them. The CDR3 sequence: CASSPGTPNTGELFF. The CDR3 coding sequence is TGTGCCAGCTCACCCGGGACACCCAACACCGGGGAGCTGTTTTTT. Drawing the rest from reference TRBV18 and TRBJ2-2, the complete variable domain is NAGVMQNPRHLVRRRGQEARLRCSPMKGHSHVYWYRQLPEEGLKFMVYLQKENIIDESGMPKERFSAEFPKEGPSILRIQQVVRGDSAAYFCASSPGTPNTGELFFGEGSRLTVL.

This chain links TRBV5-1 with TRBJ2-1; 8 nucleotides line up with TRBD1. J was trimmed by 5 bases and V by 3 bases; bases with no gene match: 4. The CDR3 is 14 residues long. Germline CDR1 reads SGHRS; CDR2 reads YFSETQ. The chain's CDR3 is CASSSGQDHNEQFF. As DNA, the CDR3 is TGCGCCAGCAGCTCGGGACAGGACCACAATGAGCAGTTCTTC.

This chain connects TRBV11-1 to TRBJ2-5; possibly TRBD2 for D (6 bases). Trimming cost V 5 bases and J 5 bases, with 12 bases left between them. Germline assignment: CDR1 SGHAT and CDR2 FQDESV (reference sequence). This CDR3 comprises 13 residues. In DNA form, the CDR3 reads TGTGCCAGCAGCCAACTAGCTTGGGAGACCCAGTACTTC. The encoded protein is CASSQLAWETQYF.

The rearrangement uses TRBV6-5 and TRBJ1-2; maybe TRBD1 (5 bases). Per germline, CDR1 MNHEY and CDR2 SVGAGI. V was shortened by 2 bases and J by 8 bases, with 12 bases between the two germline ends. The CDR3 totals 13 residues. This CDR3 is CASSYGASRGYTF. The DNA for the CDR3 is TGTGCCAGCAGTTACGGGGCCTCGCGAGGCTACACCTTC.

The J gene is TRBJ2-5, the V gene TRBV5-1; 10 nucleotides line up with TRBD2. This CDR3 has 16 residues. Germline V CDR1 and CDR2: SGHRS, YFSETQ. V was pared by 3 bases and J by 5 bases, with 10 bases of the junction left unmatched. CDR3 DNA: TGCGCCAGCAGCTCGAGGGGAAGGACTAGCGGTGAGACCCAGTACTTC. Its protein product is CASSSRGRTSGETQYF.

DNA for the CDR3: TGCGCCAGCAGCCAACTCGGCGGAAACTATGGCTACACCTTC. It yields the protein CASSQLGGNYGYTF. The chain uses TRBV5-1 and TRBJ1-2, with D uncertain. This CDR3 is built from 14 residues. Germline loops: CDR1 SGHRS, CDR2 YFSETQ. Trimming stripped 4 bases from V and 2 bases from J, with 12 bases between.